This entry is about one T cell receptor beta chain. This CDR3 fails to terminate in the conserved phenylalanine or tryptophan, so it likely reflects a read error. This CDR3 region has 12 residues. Trimming left V 7 bases short and J 1 base short, with 7 bases between. Germline V gene data show CDR1 as MGHRA and CDR2 as YSYEKL. After isolation, RNA underwent reverse transcription to generate cDNA as the sequencing template. Assay: immunoSEQ multiplex PCR; the TCRdb copy retains only in-frame clones and omits some. The sample consists of about 100,000 clones, just under 60% of them appearing once. Documented treatment: oral pan-JAK inhibitor, 5-10 mg twice daily. PBMCs, the starting material, were the source of sorted CD4+ and CD8+ T cells. The data are from a study of CD8+ T cells in alopecia areata. Study in general: A 6-month period off drug followed tofacitinib, which lasted 6 to 18 months.

Sequenced material: CD8+ T cells sorted from blood, taken between weeks 55 and 65, from a patient treated with tofacitinib. The sequence was obtained from a human donor with alopecia areata. V usage is TRBV4-1 and J usage is TRBJ1-1; D gene uncertain. DNA for the CDR3: TGCGCCAGCAAAACACCGAACACTGAAGCTTTCCTT. Amino acids: CASKTPNTEAFL.